One and the same sample provided the 17 T cell receptor beta chains below, sequenced in a study of blood T cell repertoires in COVID-19. Repertoires were generated with immunoSEQ multiplex PCR, while TCRdb's copy carries only in-frame clones and drops some. This table has about 170,000 clones, more than 85% appearing once. Sequenced material: peripheral blood. The receptor source for this set is a man in his forties or fifties with acute or convalescent COVID-19.

The chain carries TRBV5-6 and TRBJ1-6, with D perhaps matching TRBD1 (6 bases). V lost 4 bases to trimming and J lost 2 bases, with 10 bases between them. CDR1 and CDR2 (germline): SGHDT, YYEEEE. This CDR3 has 15 amino acids. In DNA, the CDR3 is TGTGCCAGCAGCACCCGGACAGCCTATAATTCACCCCTCCACTTT. It translates to CASSTRTAYNSPLHF.

This rearrangement joins TRBV19 to TRBJ1-2; 11 positions match TRBD1. V lost 3 bases, J lost 9 bases, and 6 bases stayed unmatched. The CDR3 spans 14 residues. Per germline, CDR1 LNHDA and CDR2 SQIVND (reference sequence). The CDR3 DNA is TGTGCCAGTAGTATTGGACAGGGGGCTAAAAGCTACACCTTC. Residues: CASSIGQGAKSYTF.

The rearrangement uses TRBV27 and TRBJ1-5; D unclear. V lost 7 bases and J lost 3, with 10 bases in between. The CDR3 has 13 amino acids. Germline-derived CDR1 and CDR2 are MNHEY and SMNVEV (reference sequence). As DNA, the CDR3 is TGTGCCAGCAAGAGGTCCGCCAATCAGCCCCAGCATTTT. Protein product: CASKRSANQPQHF.

The chain carries TRBV27 and TRBJ2-5; 10 bases are shared with TRBD1. J was trimmed by 7 bases and V by 4 bases; bases with no gene match: 6. CDR3 length: 14 residues. From germline, CDR1 is MNHEY and CDR2 SMNVEV (reference sequence). CDR3 sequence: CASSSNRDRGTQYF. The CDR3 bases are TGTGCCAGCAGTTCCAACCGGGACAGGGGGACCCAGTACTTC.

V gene TRBV6-6 combines with J gene TRBJ2-5; D is possibly TRBD1 (6 bases). Trimming took off 4 bases at V and 0 bases at J, with 12 bases between the two ends. The CDR3 length is 15 residues. CDR1 is MNHNY and CDR2 is SVGAGI in the germline V gene (reference sequence). CDR3 region: CASSSSDSYQETQYF. The CDR3 region has the DNA TGTGCCAGCAGTTCCTCGGACAGTTACCAAGAGACCCAGTACTTC.

The rearrangement links TRBV10-3 to TRBJ1-1, with no clear D. The CDR3 is made up of 14 amino acids. Per germline, CDR1 ENHRY and CDR2 SYGVKD. Between the trimmed V and J ends, which lost 3 bases and 0 bases, there was a span of 8 bases. CDR3 region: CAISDQDMNTEAFF. The CDR3 nucleotides read TGTGCCATCAGTGATCAAGACATGAACACTGAAGCTTTCTTT.

The chain couples TRBV7-8 to TRBJ2-3; possible D gene TRBD1, 6 bases. V was shortened by 0 bases and J by 2 bases, with 9 bases between the two germline ends. From germline, CDR1 is SGHVS and CDR2 FQNEAQ. CDR3 length: 15 residues. CDR3 amino acids: CASSLAGANTDTQYF. The CDR3 nucleotides read TGTGCCAGCAGCTTAGCGGGGGCAAACACAGATACGCAGTATTTT.

This clone was seen a single time. The gene calls are TRBV6-5 and TRBJ2-3; 7 bases agree with TRBD1. The germline CDR1 and CDR2 sequences are MNHEY and SVGAGI. V lost 2 bases and J lost 2; bases outside the gene matches: 4. This CDR3 has 15 amino acids. The CDR3, as DNA: TGTGCCAGCAGTTACGGGGACAGAAACACAGATACGCAGTATTTT. It codes for CASSYGDRNTDTQYF.

This chain uses TRBV5-1 with TRBJ1-2; no definite D call. The CDR3 is made up of 15 amino acids. The V gene's germline CDR1 is SGHRS and CDR2 YFSETQ. V lost 0 bases and J lost 3, with 12 bases in between. This CDR3 reads CASSLVLAHDYGYTF. Here the CDR3 DNA reads TGCGCCAGCAGCTTGGTACTAGCCCATGACTATGGCTACACCTTC. The complete variable domain, with remaining parts taken from reference TRBV5-1 and TRBJ1-2, reads KAGVTQTPRYLIKTRGQQVTLSCSPISGHRSVSWYQQTPGQGLQFLFEYFSETQRNKGNFPGRFSGRQFSNSRSEMNVSTLELGDSALYLCASSLVLAHDYGYTFGSGTRLTVV.

The chain has TRBV7-7 and TRBJ2-2, with 8 positions matching TRBD2. CDR1 and CDR2 from the germline V gene are SSHAT and FNYEAQ (reference sequence). J lost 4 bases, V lost 1 base, and 2 bases had no gene match. CDR3 length: 15 amino acids. This CDR3 is CASSLVAGSTGELFF. The CDR3 region has the DNA TGTGCCAGCAGCTTAGTAGCGGGAAGCACCGGGGAGCTGTTTTTT.

V gene TRBV2 combines with J gene TRBJ2-1; maybe TRBD2 (5 bases). V gave up 0 bases and J gave up 14 bases, with 5 bases separating them. The CDR3 extends over 10 amino acids. The V gene's germline CDR1 is SNHLY and CDR2 FYNNEI. CDR3 amino acids: CASSEAGKFF. The CDR3 nucleotides read TGTGCCAGCAGTGAAGCCGGGAAGTTCTTC. The whole variable domain, filled in from reference TRBV2 and TRBJ2-1, reads EPEVTQTPSHQVTQMGQEVILRCVPISNHLYFYWYRQILGQKVEFLVSFYNNEISEKSEIFDDQFSVERPDGSNFTLKIRSTKLEDSAMYFCASSEAGKFFGPGTRLTVL.

V gene TRBV5-1 combines with J gene TRBJ1-2; 10 bases align to TRBD1. Germline CDR1 and CDR2: SGHRS and YFSETQ. This CDR3 comprises 15 residues. With 0 bases clipped from V and 10 bases from J, the junction kept 9 bases outside the gene matches. CDR3: CASSLEGTGAHVYTF. DNA for the CDR3: TGCGCCAGCAGCTTGGAAGGGACAGGGGCTCATGTCTACACCTTC.

The chain carries TRBV7-9 and TRBJ2-5; 12 bases are shared with TRBD2. CDR3 length equals 16 residues. CDR1 and CDR2 from the germline V gene are SEHNR and FQNEAQ (reference sequence). J gave up 3 bases and V 3 bases, and 5 bases lay outside the gene matches. The CDR3 reads CASSFGLAGLEETQYF. Written as DNA, the CDR3 is TGTGCCAGCAGCTTTGGACTAGCGGGGTTGGAAGAGACCCAGTACTTC.

V and J are TRBV9 and TRBJ1-1; no firm D call. V was cut by 4 bases and J by 3 bases, with 13 bases left in between. Per the germline V gene, CDR1 is SGDLS and CDR2 is YYNGEE. The CDR3 contains 14 residues. This chain's CDR3 is CASSPFREDTEAFF. The CDR3 DNA sequence: TGTGCCAGCAGCCCTTTCCGGGAGGACACTGAAGCTTTCTTT. The variable domain in full, completed from reference TRBV9 and TRBJ1-1, reads DSGVTQTPKHLITATGQRVTLRCSPRSGDLSVYWYQQSLDQGLQFLIQYYNGEERAKGNILERFSAQQFPDLHSELNLSSLELGDSALYFCASSPFREDTEAFFGQGTRLTVV.

The rearrangement uses TRBV3-1 (or the pseudogene TRBV3-2) and TRBJ1-2; TRBD1 might be the D (5 bases). Germline V gene lookup returns CDR1 LGHDT and CDR2 YNNKEL (reference sequence). This CDR3 is built from 15 residues. Trimming pared 0 bases from V and 5 bases from J, leaving 13 bases between. CDR3 DNA sequence: TGTGCCAGCAGCCAAGATCGTACAGGTCGGTATGGCTACACCTTC. This translates into CASSQDRTGRYGYTF.

The genes are TRBV6-1 and TRBJ2-4; 9 bases match TRBD2. Trimming cost V 4 bases and J 8 bases; bases outside gene matches: 12. The CDR3 extends over 16 amino acids. Germline V lookup: CDR1 MNHNS, CDR2 SASEGT. CDR3 in DNA: TGTGCCAGCAGTGGGTCTAGCGGGAAAGGAGTTGACATTCAGTACTTC. It translates to CASSGSSGKGVDIQYF.

A single count supports this clone. The CDR3 is CASSPGQGLGQPQHF. The CDR3 region has the DNA TGTGCCAGCTCACCGGGACAGGGGCTCGGTCAGCCCCAGCATTTT. This chain links TRBV18 with TRBJ1-5; 10 nucleotides match TRBD1. CDR3 length: 15 residues. The germline V gene encodes CDR1 KGHSH and CDR2 LQKENI. J gave up 6 bases and V 3 bases, and 5 bases lay outside the gene matches.